The 31 T cell receptor beta chains below were found in one sample sequenced in a study of regulatory T cells in long-lasting Graves disease. Arm-PCR of CDR3 regions with iRepertoire HTBI primers generated TCR beta libraries. One entry per CDR3 protein results from TCRdb running MiXCR on the multiplex PCR reads. The profile shows 400,000 to 450,000 distinct CDR3 sequences, about a sixth of them singletons. Time point here: newly diagnosed GD, antithyroid drugs for less than 3 months. Scientists built the TCR library using RNA that was extracted from PBMCs. The sample was also linked to a second study, of T cells in Graves' hyperthyroidism and ophthalmopathy.

The sequencing used peripheral blood mononuclear cells (PBMCs), collected at new diagnosis, from a patient treated with antithyroid drugs. The receptors were gathered from a woman under 40 with Graves disease.

V is TRBV28 and J is TRBJ2-5; the D gene is possibly TRBD2 (6 bases). The CDR3 has 16 residues. Germline V gives CDR1 MDHEN, CDR2 SYDVKM. V lost 2 bases to trimming and J lost 5 bases, with 18 bases between them. Here the CDR3 DNA reads TGTGCCAGCAGTTTAATACGGCGGGGAGGCCGGGAGACCCAGTACTTC. Protein product: CASSLIRRGGRETQYF.

The table lists this clonotype with a few counts. The chain combines TRBV7-6 with TRBJ2-1; no reliable D call. The V and J ends lost 10 bases and 0 bases respectively, with 13 bases between them. Germline values: CDR1 SGHVS, CDR2 FNYEAQ. This CDR3 region has 14 residues. CDR3 sequence: CATSQSGSYNEQFF. CDR3 sequence (DNA): TGTGCCACTTCGCAGTCAGGCTCCTACAATGAGCAGTTCTTC. Full variable domain (rest looked up from reference TRBV7-6 and TRBJ2-1): GAGVSQSPRYKVTKRGQDVALRCDPISGHVSLYWYRQALGQGPEFLTYFNYEAQQDKSGLPNDRFSAERPEGSISTLTIQRTEQRDSAMYRCATSQSGSYNEQFFGPGTRLTVL.

V gene TRBV6-2 or TRBV6-3 combines with J gene TRBJ1-1, with 9 bases aligning to TRBD1. Germline trimming cut 5 bases from V and 0 bases from J; bases unmatched to any gene: 10. CDR1 and CDR2 (germline): MNHEY, SVGEGT. This CDR3 contains 17 residues. CDR3 nucleotides: TGTGCCAGCAGTCCCCGGGACAGGGACCGAATGAACACTGAAGCTTTCTTT. Its translation: CASSPRDRDRMNTEAFF.

With respect to this clonotype: A far larger clone lies a single base away; this is likely a read error. V and J are TRBV11-2 and TRBJ2-1; a possible D gene is TRBD2 (6 bases). This CDR3 is 13 amino acids long. The germline CDR1 and CDR2 sequences are SGHAT and FQNNGV. Trimming took 4 bases from V and 10 from J, leaving 14 bases between them. The CDR3 sequence: CASSSGEFYEQFF. The CDR3, as DNA: TGTGCCAGCAGCTCGGGGGAGTTTTACGAGCAGTTCTTC.

In regard to this clonotype: A much bigger clone sits one base away, suggesting this may be a read error. The rearrangement uses TRBV12-3 or TRBV12-4 and TRBJ1-2; D may be TRBD1 (5 bases). V lost 4 bases, J lost 3 bases, and 9 bases lay in between. The CDR3 length is 13 residues. CDR3 amino acids: CASSSGMHYGYTF. In DNA, the CDR3 is TGTGCCAGCAGTTCAGGGATGCACTATGGCTACACCTTC.

The CDR3 region is CAWRDFYTGELFF. The DNA of the CDR3 is TGTGCCTGGAGGGACTTCTACACCGGGGAGCTGTTTTTT. The chain is built from TRBV30 and TRBJ2-2, with D possibly being TRBD2 (5 bases). Per germline, CDR1 GTSNPN and CDR2 SVGIG (reference sequence). This CDR3 is built from 13 residues. Trimming left V 3 bases short and J 3 bases short, with 8 bases between.

This clonotype was seen repeatedly, ten times or more. The chain has TRBV11-1 and TRBJ1-1; tentatively, D is TRBD1 (6 bases). The germline V gene encodes CDR1 SGHAT and CDR2 FQDESV (reference sequence). CDR3 size: 14 residues. Trimming removed 5 bases at V and 3 bases at J, with 13 bases between. The CDR3 region is CASSRQDLDTEAFF. The CDR3 DNA sequence: TGTGCCAGCAGCCGACAGGACCTGGACACTGAAGCTTTCTTT.

The chain carries TRBV4-1 and TRBJ2-2, with unresolved D. V was pared by 4 bases and J by 6 bases, with 9 bases between. Germline V gives CDR1 MGHRA, CDR2 YSYEKL. The CDR3 has 13 residues. This CDR3 reads CASSLHFAGELFF. The CDR3 DNA is TGCGCCAGCAGCCTCCATTTTGCCGGGGAGCTGTTTTTT.

The chain is built from TRBV5-1 and TRBJ1-3; TRBD1 matches at 9 bases. With 4 bases clipped from V and 4 bases from J, the junction kept 6 bases outside the gene matches. The CDR3 contains 15 residues. CDR1 SGHRS and CDR2 YFSETQ come from the germline V gene. This CDR3 reads CASSPDRGFGNTIYF. The CDR3 bases are TGCGCCAGCAGCCCGGACAGGGGATTCGGAAACACCATATATTTT.

This clonotype has just a few counts. The DNA for the CDR3 is TGTGCCAGTAGAGAGGACAGCCATAATTCACCCCTCCACTTT. Protein sequence: CASREDSHNSPLHF. This chain connects TRBV19 to TRBJ1-6, with D possibly being TRBD1 (6 bases). CDR3 size: 14 residues. Trimming shortened V by 6 bases and J by 5 bases, and 11 bases separated the two germline ends. CDR1 is LNHDA and CDR2 is SQIVND in the germline V gene (reference sequence).

Regarding this clonotype: With a much larger clone just one base away, this may be a read error. DNA for the CDR3: TGCGCCAGCAGCCGGACCCACCCACAGGGGTCGACCTACGAGCAGTACTTC. It translates to CASSRTHPQGSTYEQYF. This rearrangement joins TRBV5-1 to TRBJ2-7; 7 positions match TRBD1. CDR3 length: 17 amino acids. V trimming: 4 bases; J trimming: 2 bases; junction bases outside the gene matches: 15. Per germline, CDR1 SGHRS and CDR2 YFSETQ.

The rearrangement uses TRBV29-1 and TRBJ2-3; 9 bases are shared with TRBD1. The trim removed 3 bases at V and 2 bases at J, leaving 6 bases unmatched. Germline values: CDR1 SQVTM, CDR2 ANQGSEA. The CDR3 is made up of 15 amino acids. This CDR3 reads CSVEEDRGLTDTQYF. For the CDR3, the DNA is TGCAGCGTTGAGGAGGACAGGGGCCTCACAGATACGCAGTATTTT.

On this clonotype: One end of the junction does not line up with germline, which may come from a read error. The V call is TRBV28, the J call TRBJ2-2; 8 positions agree with TRBD2. CDR3 length: 15 amino acids. The germline CDR1 and CDR2 sequences are MDHEN and SYDVKM. The CDR3 DNA follows: TGTGCCAGCACCTCGGGGGGGAGGTGGACCGGGGAGCTGCTTTTT. Translation gives CASTSGGRWTGELLF. The variable domain in full, completed from reference TRBV28 and TRBJ2-2, reads DVKVTQSSRYLVKRTGEKVFLECVQDMDHENMFWYRQDPGLGLRLIYFSYDVKMKEKGDIPEGYSVSREKKERFSLILESASTNQTSMYLCASTSGGRWTGELLFGEGSRLTVL.

This clonotype has ten or more counts. The chain's CDR3 is CASSQTGPFEQYF. The DNA of the CDR3 is TGTGCCAGCAGCCAGACAGGGCCTTTCGAGCAGTACTTC. The chain recombines TRBV3-1 with TRBJ2-7; 7 positions agree with TRBD1. The CDR3 runs 13 residues. The germline V gene has CDR1 LGHDT and CDR2 YNNKEL (reference sequence). V shed 3 bases and J 6 bases; nucleotides not matched to a gene: 5.

This chain links TRBV20-1 with TRBJ2-5; the match to TRBD2 covers 14 bases. CDR3 length: 15 residues. The junction had 8 bases not matched to a gene; V was cut back by 6 bases and J by 5 bases. The V gene's germline CDR1 is DFQATT and CDR2 SNEGSKA (reference sequence). The CDR3 nucleotides read TGCAGTGCCCTAGGACTAGCGGGAGGCCACGAGACCCAGTACTTC. Its protein is CSALGLAGGHETQYF.

This clonotype was counted many times. The gene calls are TRBV20-1 and TRBJ2-5; TRBD1 matches 7 bases. The V and J ends lost 0 bases and 1 base, in that order; junction bases with no gene match: 8. This CDR3 is built from 16 residues. CDR1 and CDR2 from the germline V gene are DFQATT and SNEGSKA (reference sequence). The CDR3 nucleotides read TGCAGTGCTAGAGATGTCGACAGGGTCCTCCAAGAGACCCAGTACTTC. Protein: CSARDVDRVLQETQYF.

This clonotype was recorded many times. The J gene is TRBJ1-6, the V gene TRBV7-8, with D perhaps matching TRBD1 (5 bases). CDR3 length: 15 amino acids. Trimming pared 5 bases from V and 8 bases from J, leaving 16 bases between. CDR1 SGHVS and CDR2 FQNEAQ come from the germline V gene. The CDR3 DNA sequence: TGTGCCAGCAGCACACGAGACAGCCGCTATTCACCCCTCCACTTT. Translating gives CASSTRDSRYSPLHF.

The chain carries TRBV19 and TRBJ2-1, with TRBD2 identical over 9 bases. The CDR3 is 13 residues long. CDR1 and CDR2 (germline): LNHDA, SQIVND (reference sequence). The ends lost 3 bases at V and 8 bases at J; junction bases unmatched: 2. The CDR3 here is CASSISGSHEQFF. CDR3 sequence (DNA): TGTGCCAGTAGTATTAGCGGGAGTCATGAGCAGTTCTTC.

This clonotype was observed many times. The CDR3 nucleotides are TGTGCCAGCAGCCAAAATAGCGAAAGGAAATACGAGCAGTACTTC. Translating gives CASSQNSERKYEQYF. The J gene is TRBJ2-7, the V gene TRBV3-1, with D perhaps TRBD2 (5 bases). There are 15 residues in the CDR3. The germline CDR1 and CDR2 sequences are LGHDT and YNNKEL (reference sequence). With 2 bases removed from V and 4 bases from J, the gap between germline ends came to 15 bases.

Ten or more counts support this clonotype. The chain employs TRBV29-1 and TRBJ1-3; 8 bases are shared with TRBD1. CDR1 is SQVTM and CDR2 is ANQGSEA in the germline V gene. J gave up 5 bases and V 1 base, and 7 bases lay outside the gene matches. The CDR3 loop spans 15 amino acids. CDR3 sequence (DNA): TGCAGCGTTGAAGGGCAGGGGGCGAAAAGAAACACCATATATTTT. Residues: CSVEGQGAKRNTIYF.

This clonotype appeared many times. The genes are TRBV10-3 and TRBJ2-7; 7 nucleotides align to TRBD1. The CDR3 contains 10 residues. The germline gives CDR1 ENHRY, CDR2 SYGVKD. V lost 10 bases to trimming and J lost 6 bases; unmatched junction nucleotides: 3. This chain's CDR3 is CATRQGEQYF. The CDR3 DNA is TGTGCCACCCGACAGGGCGAGCAGTACTTC.

The chain uses TRBV6-4 and TRBJ2-7, with 8 nucleotides matching TRBD2. Germline V gene lookup returns CDR1 MRHNA and CDR2 SNTAGT. This CDR3 has 14 amino acids. With 7 bases clipped from V and 3 bases from J, the junction kept 8 bases outside the gene matches. This CDR3 reads CASISSGSGYEQYF. The CDR3 DNA follows: TGTGCCAGCATATCGAGCGGGAGCGGCTACGAGCAGTACTTC.

This clonotype has a count of ten or more. V gene TRBV11-2 combines with J gene TRBJ2-1; 7 bases agree with TRBD1. Losses at the gene ends were 6 bases for V and 8 bases for J; bases not matched to a gene: 7. The CDR3 is 13 residues long. The V gene's germline CDR1 is SGHAT and CDR2 FQNNGV. CDR3 bases: TGTGCCAGCAGTGCTGACAGGGCGGATGAGCAGTTCTTC. Its translation: CASSADRADEQFF.

This clonotype was observed at least ten times. This sequence joins TRBV7-9 and TRBJ2-3; D gene unclear. Germline V gene data show CDR1 as SEHNR and CDR2 as FQNEAQ (reference sequence). Trimming stripped 1 base from V and 2 bases from J, with 13 bases between. The CDR3 extends over 16 amino acids. CDR3 sequence: CASSLGGWRITDTQYF. For the CDR3, the DNA is TGTGCCAGCAGCTTAGGCGGTTGGCGGATCACAGATACGCAGTATTTT.

This clonotype turned up a few times. This sequence joins TRBV27 and TRBJ2-1; 11 bases are shared with TRBD2. This CDR3 contains 15 residues. CDR1 is MNHEY and CDR2 is SMNVEV in the germline V gene (reference sequence). Trimming took 5 bases from V and 9 from J; bases not matched to a gene: 9. CDR3 nucleotides: TGTGCCAGCAGTGTGCCACTAGCGGGAGAGGGTGAGCAGTTCTTC. Translated: CASSVPLAGEGEQFF.

This chain connects TRBV2 to TRBJ2-5; D is undetermined. The V gene's germline CDR1 is SNHLY and CDR2 FYNNEI. V was clipped by 7 bases and J by 0 bases, with 6 bases between them. The CDR3 runs 12 residues. The CDR3 region is CASTTDQETQYF. CDR3 bases: TGTGCCAGCACGACGGACCAAGAGACCCAGTACTTC. Combining the CDR3 with reference TRBV2 and TRBJ2-5 gives the whole variable domain EPEVTQTPSHQVTQMGQEVILRCVPISNHLYFYWYRQILGQKVEFLVSFYNNEISEKSEIFDDQFSVERPDGSNFTLKIRSTKLEDSAMYFCASTTDQETQYFGPGTRLLVL.

There are many counts of this clonotype. V usage is TRBV20-1 and J usage is TRBJ1-5, with a possible D match to TRBD1 (6 bases). V was pared by 2 bases and J by 3 bases, with 14 bases between. This CDR3 is built from 15 residues. Germline CDR1 and CDR2: DFQATT and SNEGSKA (reference sequence). CDR3 sequence reads: CSARNWTVDNQPQHF. As DNA, the CDR3 is TGCAGTGCTAGAAATTGGACAGTGGACAATCAGCCCCAGCATTTT.

This clonotype showed up many times. The chain is built from TRBV10-2 and TRBJ2-7; 12 bases are shared with TRBD1. The J segment lost 4 bases and the V segment lost 6 bases, leaving 7 bases of the junction unmatched. The length of the CDR3 is 15 residues. The V gene's germline CDR1 is WSHSY and CDR2 SAAADI. The CDR3 region has the DNA TGCGCCAGCAGAAGCGGGACAGGGGGCGCGTACGAGCAGTACTTC. Its protein is CASRSGTGGAYEQYF.

With regard to this clonotype: At one of its ends the junction is not consistent with the germline gene, which may arise from a read error. This sequence joins TRBV7-6 and TRBJ2-1; TRBD2 aligns across 8 bases. Looked up from germline, CDR1 is SGHVS and CDR2 is FNYEAQ. CDR3 length equals 14 residues. The CDR3 is CASSLNGRVDERFF. The CDR3 DNA follows: TGTGCCAGCAGCTTAAACGGGAGGGTCGATGAGCGGTTCTTC. The full variable domain, completed using reference TRBV7-6 and TRBJ2-1, is GAGVSQSPRYKVTKRGQDVALRCDPISGHVSLYWYRQALGQGPEFLTYFNYEAQQDKSGLPNDRFSAERPEGSISTLTIQRTEQRDSAMYRCASSLNGRVDERFFGPGTRLTVL.

This clonotype was seen at least ten times. The chain uses TRBV28 and TRBJ1-2; unclear D gene. The length of the CDR3 is 14 residues. Trimming left V 6 bases short and J 7 bases short, with 18 bases between. The germline V gene has CDR1 MDHEN and CDR2 SYDVKM. This chain's CDR3 is CASSQIRRESGYTF. Written as DNA, the CDR3 is TGTGCCAGCAGCCAGATCCGACGGGAATCTGGCTACACCTTC.

The rearrangement links TRBV11-2 to TRBJ2-7; 10 bases match TRBD2. The CDR3 loop spans 13 amino acids. Germline V gene lookup returns CDR1 SGHAT and CDR2 FQNNGV. The V gene end was trimmed by 8 bases and the J gene end by 6 bases; junction bases not matched to a gene: 7. The CDR3 loop is CASGASGRSEQYF. CDR3 sequence (DNA): TGTGCCAGCGGAGCTAGCGGGAGAAGCGAGCAGTACTTC.